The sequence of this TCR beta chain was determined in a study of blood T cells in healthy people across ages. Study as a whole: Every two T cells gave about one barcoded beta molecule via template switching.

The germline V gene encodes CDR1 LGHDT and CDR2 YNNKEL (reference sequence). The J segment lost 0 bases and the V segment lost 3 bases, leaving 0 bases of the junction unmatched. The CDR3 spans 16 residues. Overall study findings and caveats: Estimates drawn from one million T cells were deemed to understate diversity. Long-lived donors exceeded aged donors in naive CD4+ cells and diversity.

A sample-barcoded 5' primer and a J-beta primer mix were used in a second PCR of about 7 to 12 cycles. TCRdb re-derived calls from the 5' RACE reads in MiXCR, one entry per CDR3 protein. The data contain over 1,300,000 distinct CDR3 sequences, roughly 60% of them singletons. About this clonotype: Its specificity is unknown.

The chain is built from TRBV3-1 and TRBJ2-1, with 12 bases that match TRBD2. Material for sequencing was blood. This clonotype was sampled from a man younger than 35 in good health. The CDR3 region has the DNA TGTGCCAGCAGCCAGACTAGCGGGAGCTCCTACAATGAGCAGTTCTTC. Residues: CASSQTSGSSYNEQFF.